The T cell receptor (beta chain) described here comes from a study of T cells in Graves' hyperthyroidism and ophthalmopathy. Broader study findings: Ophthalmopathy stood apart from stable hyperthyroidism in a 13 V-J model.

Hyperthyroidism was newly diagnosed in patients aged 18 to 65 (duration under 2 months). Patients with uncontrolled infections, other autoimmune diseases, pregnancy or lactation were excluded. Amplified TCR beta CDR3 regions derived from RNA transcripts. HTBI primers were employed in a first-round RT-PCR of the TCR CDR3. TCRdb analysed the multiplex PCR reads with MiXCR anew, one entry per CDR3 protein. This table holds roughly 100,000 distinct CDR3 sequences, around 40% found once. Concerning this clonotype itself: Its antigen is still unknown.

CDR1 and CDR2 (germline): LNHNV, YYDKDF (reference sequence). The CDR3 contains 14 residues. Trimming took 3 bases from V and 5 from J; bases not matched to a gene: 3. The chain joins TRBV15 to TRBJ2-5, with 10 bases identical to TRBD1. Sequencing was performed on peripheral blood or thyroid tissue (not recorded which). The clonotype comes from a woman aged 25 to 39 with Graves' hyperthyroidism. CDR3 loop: CATSSRTGGETQYF. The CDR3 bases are TGTGCCACCAGCAGCCGGACAGGGGGGGAGACCCAGTACTTC.